This T cell receptor (beta chain) emerged from a study of T cell repertoires in cytomegalovirus infection. Study-level information: Indications came from public TCR beta signatures; they pointed to CMV infection and to a matching HLA type. Notes on the study in general: Adding up the frequency of public TCR beta families identified people who carried CMV plus the relevant HLA. Dominant in the ex vivo response were TCR beta clonotypes restricted by HLA-C and specific for CMV.

This clonotype was observed a handful of times. The antigen is not known. TCRdb independently ran MiXCR on the reads; one entry per CDR3 protein. The data hold roughly 120,000 distinct CDR3 sequences, with roughly a tenth observed a single time. Germline V gene lookup returns CDR1 MNHEY and CDR2 SMNVEV (reference sequence). Trimming removed 6 bases from V and 8 bases from J, with 14 bases in between. The CDR3 consists of 13 residues. This sequence originates from a human donor in good health (CMV status not recorded). Some clones in this sample may be carry-over from other donors' samples. The sample taken for sequencing was PBMCs, sequenced either directly or after in vitro stimulation (not recorded which). V usage is TRBV27 and J usage is TRBJ2-1; D uncertain. The CDR3 here is CASSSQSVDEQFF. The CDR3 DNA sequence: TGTGCCAGCAGCTCCCAGAGTGTCGATGAGCAGTTCTTC.